This passage covers 3 T cell receptor beta chains from one sample sequenced in a study of CD8 T cells in Susac syndrome. RNA totalling about 0.45 to 1 ug underwent reverse transcription with random hexamers. TCRdb called the immunoSEQ multiplex PCR reads again in MiXCR, with one record for every CDR3 protein. The table includes approximately 190,000 distinct CDR3 sequences, approximately 93% detected once. Specimen: CD4+ T cells from PBMCs. Receptor source: a human donor in good health.

The chain employs TRBV7-2 and TRBJ2-1; D call uncertain. This CDR3 comprises 15 residues. V lost 5 bases and J lost 3, with 14 bases in between. From germline, CDR1 is SGHTA and CDR2 FQGNSA. The CDR3 reads CASSLLRGNYNEQFF. CDR3 bases: TGTGCCAGCAGCCTCCTTCGCGGCAACTACAATGAGCAGTTCTTC. Filled out from reference TRBV7-2 and TRBJ2-1, the complete variable domain reads GAGVSQSPSNKVTEKGKDVELRCDPISGHTALYWYRQSLGQGLEFLIYFQGNSAPDKSGLPSDRFSAERTGGSVSTLTIQRTQQEDSAVYLCASSLLRGNYNEQFFGPGTRLTVL.

The chain joins TRBV29-1 to TRBJ1-2; D remains unclear. Germline CDR1 is SQVTM and CDR2 is ANQGSEA. CDR3 length: 14 amino acids. The germline V and J ends were trimmed by 5 bases and 8 bases, with 21 bases remaining between them. Here the CDR3 DNA reads TGCAGCGTTCCGGCAGCGCGCCTTACAAACGGCTACACCTTC. Protein: CSVPAARLTNGYTF.

The V and J genes are TRBV2 and TRBJ1-3; a weak D match, TRBD1 (6 bases). The CDR3 extends over 14 amino acids. Trimming pared 7 bases from V and 0 bases from J, leaving 10 bases between. The germline CDR1 and CDR2 sequences are SNHLY and FYNNEI. CDR3 DNA: TGTGCCAGCAACCAGGGGAGCTCTGGAAACACCATATATTTT. Its translation: CASNQGSSGNTIYF.